The present TCR beta chain was sequenced within a study of blood T cells in healthy people across ages. Whole-study results and caveats: Naive T cell percentage and TCR beta diversity correlated strongly. Long-lived donors had more naive CD4+ cells and higher diversity than aged donors.

Through a sample-barcoded 5' primer and a J-beta primer mix, a second PCR was run for 7 to 11 cycles. TCRdb fed the 5' RACE reads into MiXCR, producing one record per CDR3 protein. This table holds 890,000 or so distinct CDR3 sequences, 60% to 80% found once. This CDR3 contains 17 residues. V was clipped by 4 bases and J by 1 base; unmatched bases: 9. Germline values: CDR1 SGHTA, CDR2 FQGTGA. With regard to this clonotype: Its matching antigen is unknown.

The donors, all healthy, were Caucasians living in Russia, aged roughly 6 to 95. The sequenced material came from blood. This receptor was obtained from a man aged 30-40 years in good health. V and J are TRBV7-3 and TRBJ2-4; 8 bases map to TRBD2. The CDR3 bases are TGTGCCAGCAGCTCACGAGTAGCGGGGATGGCCAAAAACATTCAGTACTTC. Its translation: CASSSRVAGMAKNIQYF.